These 30 T cell receptor beta chains share one sample of origin, sequenced in a study of beta chain features in type 1 diabetes. These receptors lack a known antigen. cDNA synthesis used the whole RNA isolate, giving expressed TCRB sequences. Sequenced by immunoSEQ multiplex PCR; TCRdb stores in-frame clones only, minus some. In the table there are about 160,000 clones, 8% to 9.5% of which are singletons. Study-wide results and caveats: All four CD4+ subsets from Type 1 diabetes patients carried moderately but significantly shorter TCRB CDR3s.

What was sequenced was central memory CD4+ T cells from blood. Receptor source: a woman between 18 and 30 years old with type 1 diabetes.

The rearrangement joins TRBV28 to TRBJ1-2, with a weak D call TRBD1 (6 bases). The germline V gene encodes CDR1 MDHEN and CDR2 SYDVKM. The CDR3 consists of 15 residues. The V end lost 7 bases, the J end lost 0 bases, and 15 bases lay between the germline ends. Written as DNA, the CDR3 is TGTGCCAGCATACCGGGACACCGAACTAACTATGGCTACACCTTC. Translated, it gives CASIPGHRTNYGYTF.

This clone was counted ten times or more. An end of the junction differs from the germline gene, which may be a read error. The chain recombines TRBV7-2 with TRBJ1-5; a possible D gene is TRBD1 (6 bases). Germline loops: CDR1 SGHTA, CDR2 FQGNSA. The CDR3 extends over 15 amino acids. CDR3 residues: CASSLGAQGNRPQHF. The CDR3 DNA is TGTGCCAGCAGCTTAGGGGCACAGGGAAATCGGCCCCAGCATTTT.

The V and J genes are TRBV28 and TRBJ2-3; 10 bases align to TRBD1. Germline V CDR1 and CDR2: MDHEN, SYDVKM. This CDR3 is 15 amino acids long. Germline trimming cut 6 bases from V and 1 base from J; bases unmatched to any gene: 4. The CDR3 DNA is TGTGCCAGCAGCCCTGGGACAGGGGGCACAGATACGCAGTATTTT. Amino acids: CASSPGTGGTDTQYF. Complete variable domain (other parts from reference TRBV28 and TRBJ2-3): DVKVTQSSRYLVKRTGEKVFLECVQDMDHENMFWYRQDPGLGLRLIYFSYDVKMKEKGDIPEGYSVSREKKERFSLILESASTNQTSMYLCASSPGTGGTDTQYFGPGTRLTVL.

The table lists this clone with a few counts. The chain carries TRBV30 and TRBJ2-3; 7 nucleotides align to TRBD2. Per the germline V gene, CDR1 is GTSNPN and CDR2 is SVGIG (reference sequence). Trimming at V came to 4 bases and at J to 2 bases, leaving 6 bases not matched to a gene. The CDR3 covers 14 residues. The CDR3 nucleotides are TGTGCCTGGACCGGACTAGTCAACACAGATACGCAGTATTTT. It translates to CAWTGLVNTDTQYF.

This chain connects TRBV5-1 to TRBJ1-1; a possible D gene is TRBD1 (5 bases). CDR1 and CDR2 from the germline V gene are SGHRS and YFSETQ. This CDR3 region has 14 residues. V lost 1 base, J lost 1 base, and 8 bases lay in between. The CDR3 loop is CASSLSGGNTEAFF. The CDR3 DNA sequence: TGCGCCAGCAGCTTGTCGGGGGGGAACACTGAAGCTTTCTTT. The full variable domain, completed using reference TRBV5-1 and TRBJ1-1, is KAGVTQTPRYLIKTRGQQVTLSCSPISGHRSVSWYQQTPGQGLQFLFEYFSETQRNKGNFPGRFSGRQFSNSRSEMNVSTLELGDSALYLCASSLSGGNTEAFFGQGTRLTVV.

This clone has a count of ten or more. In DNA form, the CDR3 reads TGTGCCAGCAGCTTGGGGGCGCAACTCTACACTGAAGCTTTCTTT. Amino acids: CASSLGAQLYTEAFF. The V gene is TRBV5-6, the J gene TRBJ1-1; D remains unclear. Germline CDR1 is SGHDT and CDR2 is YYEEEE. The CDR3 runs to 15 residues. The V and J ends lost 0 bases and 3 bases respectively, with 12 bases between them.

There are a few counts of this clone. The chain uses TRBV6-6 and TRBJ1-6; weak D call: TRBD1 (6 bases). Looked up from germline, CDR1 is MNHNY and CDR2 is SVGAGI (reference sequence). The V end was cut by 5 bases, the J end by 10 bases, with 12 bases between. There are 13 residues in the CDR3. The CDR3 is CASSGGGQSPLHF. The CDR3 nucleotides read TGTGCCAGCAGTGGCGGGGGGCAGTCACCCCTCCACTTT.

This clone was counted only a few times. V is TRBV11-2 and J is TRBJ1-2; D unclear. V was cut by 1 base and J by 3 bases, with 6 bases left in between. Germline assignment: CDR1 SGHAT and CDR2 FQNNGV. CDR3 length: 13 amino acids. CDR3 loop: CASSLGTDYGYTF. The CDR3 nucleotides are TGTGCCAGCAGCTTAGGAACAGACTATGGCTACACCTTC.

The genes are TRBV5-1 and TRBJ1-1; the D is unclear. Between the trimmed V and J ends, which lost 1 base and 0 bases, there was a span of 7 bases. The length of the CDR3 is 14 residues. Germline CDR1 reads SGHRS; CDR2 reads YFSETQ. This chain's CDR3 is CASSLSQLNTEAFF. The DNA of the CDR3 is TGCGCCAGCAGCTTGAGCCAACTGAACACTGAAGCTTTCTTT.

This clone has just a few counts. The rearrangement uses TRBV2 and TRBJ1-2; 8 nucleotides line up with TRBD1. The V and J ends lost 6 bases and 4 bases, in that order; junction bases with no gene match: 7. The CDR3 spans 14 residues. CDR1 and CDR2 from the germline V gene are SNHLY and FYNNEI. The CDR3 spells CASRGGQASYGYTF. In nucleotides, the CDR3 is TGTGCCAGCAGAGGGGGACAGGCCAGCTATGGCTACACCTTC. The full variable domain, with the rest looked up from reference TRBV2 and TRBJ1-2, is EPEVTQTPSHQVTQMGQEVILRCVPISNHLYFYWYRQILGQKVEFLVSFYNNEISEKSEIFDDQFSVERPDGSNFTLKIRSTKLEDSAMYFCASRGGQASYGYTFGSGTRLTVV.

This clone was recorded a few times. The chain recombines TRBV29-1 with TRBJ2-5, with TRBD2 matching over 8 bases. The length of the CDR3 is 15 residues. Trimming took 3 bases from V and 5 from J; bases not matched to a gene: 11. Looked up from germline, CDR1 is SQVTM and CDR2 is ANQGSEA. CDR3 bases: TGCAGCGTTGACAGCGGGGGCCTCTCGTGGGAGACCCAGTACTTC. It encodes CSVDSGGLSWETQYF.

The genes are TRBV4-1 and TRBJ2-3; 8 bases align to TRBD2. The CDR3 spans 14 residues. Trimming took 4 bases from V and 2 from J; bases not matched to a gene: 2. Germline CDR1 reads MGHRA; CDR2 reads YSYEKL. The CDR3 loop reads CASSLAGYTDTQYF. CDR3 DNA: TGCGCCAGCAGCCTAGCGGGGTACACAGATACGCAGTATTTT.

The CDR3 nucleotides read TGTGCCAGCAGCTTTACCACTAGCGTTTACGGGGAGCAGTTCTTC. It encodes CASSFTTSVYGEQFF. V usage is TRBV5-6 and J usage is TRBJ2-1; 7 bases align to TRBD2. With 2 bases clipped from V and 10 bases from J, the junction kept 12 bases outside the gene matches. Germline V gene data show CDR1 as SGHDT and CDR2 as YYEEEE. The CDR3 has 15 residues.

This clone has more than one count but fewer than ten. The chain employs TRBV28 and TRBJ2-5; 9 bases line up with TRBD1. Germline V gene sequence: CDR1 MDHEN, CDR2 SYDVKM. The CDR3 is 15 residues long. With 5 bases clipped from V and 5 bases from J, the junction kept 9 bases outside the gene matches. The CDR3: CASSPTGGAGETQYF. The CDR3 region has the DNA TGTGCCAGCAGTCCAACAGGGGGCGCGGGCGAGACCCAGTACTTC.

A few counts support this clone. This rearrangement joins TRBV6-5 to TRBJ2-1; D is unresolved. The germline CDR1 and CDR2 sequences are MNHEY and SVGAGI. With 4 bases removed from V and 10 bases from J, the gap between germline ends came to 8 bases. This CDR3 comprises 11 residues. The CDR3 DNA sequence: TGTGCCAGCAGTTCGAACTGGGAGCAGTTCTTC. Protein product: CASSSNWEQFF.

This clone occurred a few times. This sequence joins TRBV11-2 and TRBJ2-7, with D possibly matching TRBD1 (6 bases). The V end lost 6 bases, the J end lost 7 bases, and 19 bases lay between the germline ends. The CDR3 loop spans 14 amino acids. Germline CDR1 SGHAT, CDR2 FQNNGV. The CDR3 DNA follows: TGTGCCAGCAGGCTACAGGGACCCGGTAGGGAGCAGTACTTC. Its translation: CASRLQGPGREQYF.

In its sample, this clone was seen a few times. J is TRBJ1-1 and V is TRBV5-6, with D tentatively TRBD1 (6 bases). Germline values: CDR1 SGHDT, CDR2 YYEEEE. V was clipped by 4 bases and J by 1 base, with 20 bases between them. This CDR3 has 17 residues. This chain's CDR3 is CASSLRGGSWTNTEAFF. In DNA form, the CDR3 reads TGTGCCAGCAGCCTCAGGGGCGGTTCTTGGACGAACACTGAAGCTTTCTTT.

This chain links TRBV6-6 with TRBJ1-3; D gene unclear. Trimming stripped 5 bases from V and 0 bases from J, with 14 bases between. Per germline, CDR1 MNHNY and CDR2 SVGAGI (reference sequence). This CDR3 is 16 amino acids long. In DNA, the CDR3 is TGTGCCAGCAGTGCAGGACTCATACTCTCTGGAAACACCATATATTTT. Translation: CASSAGLILSGNTIYF.

V usage is TRBV6-5 and J usage is TRBJ2-7, with 9 positions matching TRBD1. The trim removed 6 bases at V and 0 bases at J, leaving 6 bases unmatched. Germline V CDR1 and CDR2: MNHEY, SVGAGI. CDR3 length: 15 amino acids. CDR3 region: CASRQGQGSSYEQYF. The CDR3 DNA reads as TGTGCCAGCAGGCAAGGACAGGGGAGCTCCTACGAGCAGTACTTC.

This clone has only a few counts. The chain links TRBV7-3 to TRBJ2-3; TRBD1 matches 8 bases. The CDR3 has 16 amino acids. CDR1 is SGHTA and CDR2 is FQGTGA in the germline V gene. J lost 5 bases, V lost 1 base, and 8 bases had no gene match. The CDR3 DNA follows: TGTGCCAGCAGCTTAAACCAGGGGGCGGGTGGAGATACGCAGTATTTT. Amino acids: CASSLNQGAGGDTQYF.

A few counts support this clone. This chain joins TRBV6-5 and TRBJ2-7; TRBD1 might be the D (6 bases). Between the trimmed V and J ends, which lost 8 bases and 1 base, there was a span of 12 bases. The CDR3 is 13 amino acids. Per the germline V gene, CDR1 is MNHEY and CDR2 is SVGAGI. The CDR3 spells CASQTGWSYEQYF. The CDR3 DNA reads as TGTGCCAGCCAAACAGGGTGGTCCTACGAGCAGTACTTC.

Remarks on this clone: The sample contains more than one DNA sequence encoding this CDR3. This rearrangement joins TRBV2 to TRBJ1-1; no clear D gene. Trimming took off 6 bases at V and 1 base at J, with 9 bases between the two ends. Germline values: CDR1 SNHLY, CDR2 FYNNEI. The CDR3 has 13 residues. The CDR3 DNA reads TGTGCCAGCAGGGAGACTGAGAACACTGAAGCTTTCTTT. The encoded protein is CASRETENTEAFF. Full variable domain (outside the CDR3, taken from reference TRBV2 and TRBJ1-1): EPEVTQTPSHQVTQMGQEVILRCVPISNHLYFYWYRQILGQKVEFLVSFYNNEISEKSEIFDDQFSVERPDGSNFTLKIRSTKLEDSAMYFCASRETENTEAFFGQGTRLTVV.

This clone appeared a few times. The CDR3 is CASRPDRVGQPQHF. The CDR3, as DNA: TGTGCCAGCCGACCGGACAGGGTGGGTCAGCCCCAGCATTTT. The chain couples TRBV27 to TRBJ1-5; 8 nucleotides line up with TRBD1. The CDR3 consists of 14 residues. V dropped 8 bases and J dropped 6; count of bases not matched to a gene: 9. CDR1 is MNHEY, CDR2 SMNVEV, per germline (reference sequence).

Comment on this clone: Additional DNA sequences in this sample encode the identical CDR3. The chain carries TRBV18 and TRBJ2-3; 10 nucleotides agree with TRBD1. Per the germline V gene, CDR1 is KGHSH and CDR2 is LQKENI. J lost 4 bases, V lost 6 bases, and 4 bases had no gene match. The CDR3 spans 14 residues. CDR3 sequence reads: CASSGTGVADTQYF. CDR3 sequence (DNA): TGTGCCAGCTCGGGGACAGGGGTGGCAGATACGCAGTATTTT. The variable domain in full, with the rest retrieved from reference TRBV18 and TRBJ2-3, is NAGVMQNPRHLVRRRGQEARLRCSPMKGHSHVYWYRQLPEEGLKFMVYLQKENIIDESGMPKERFSAEFPKEGPSILRIQQVVRGDSAAYFCASSGTGVADTQYFGPGTRLTVL.

This clone was found many times. V usage is TRBV9 and J usage is TRBJ1-3; weak D call: TRBD1 (5 bases). Trimming stripped 0 bases from V and 7 bases from J, with 14 bases between. Germline assignment: CDR1 SGDLS and CDR2 YYNGEE. CDR3 length equals 15 residues. The CDR3 DNA reads TGTGCCAGCAGCGTAGTGGCGGGGGGACTGAACACCATATATTTT. Protein sequence: CASSVVAGGLNTIYF.

This clone was picked up many times. The chain recombines TRBV5-4 with TRBJ1-5; 8 positions agree with TRBD1. Germline V gives CDR1 SGHNT, CDR2 YYREEE (reference sequence). This CDR3 is built from 15 residues. Losses at the gene ends were 4 bases for V and 2 bases for J; bases not matched to a gene: 5. CDR3 DNA sequence: TGTGCCAGCAGCGTGACAGGGGTGGGCAATCAGCCCCAGCATTTT. This sequence encodes CASSVTGVGNQPQHF.

This clone was seen only a few times. The rearrangement uses TRBV5-1 and TRBJ2-3, with unresolved D. This CDR3 has 16 amino acids. V shed 1 base and J shed 0 bases, with 12 bases lying between them. Germline V gene sequence: CDR1 SGHRS, CDR2 YFSETQ. The CDR3 region has the DNA TGCGCCAGCAGCTTGTCCGCAGCGACTAGCACAGATACGCAGTATTTT. Protein: CASSLSAATSTDTQYF.

Regarding this clone: Other nucleotide sequences from this sample produce the same CDR3. The CDR3 coding sequence is TGTGCCAGCAGCTTAAGCGGCTCAACAGATACGCAGTATTTT. As protein: CASSLSGSTDTQYF. This chain links TRBV7-2 with TRBJ2-3, with D perhaps matching TRBD2 (5 bases). CDR1 and CDR2 from the germline V gene are SGHTA and FQGNSA. V lost 2 bases and J 3 bases, leaving 9 bases between the germline ends. The CDR3 runs 14 residues.

This clone was found a few times. This sequence joins TRBV14 and TRBJ2-2; 7 bases fit TRBD1. This CDR3 comprises 14 residues. The germline V gene has CDR1 SGHDN and CDR2 FVKESK. V lost 6 bases, J lost 4 bases, and 5 bases stayed unmatched. The CDR3 DNA follows: TGTGCCAGCAGTCGGGACAGCAGCACCGGGGAGCTGTTTTTT. It is translated as CASSRDSSTGELFF. Supplemented by reference TRBV14 and TRBJ2-2, the full variable domain reads EAGVTQFPSHSVIEKGQTVTLRCDPISGHDNLYWYRRVMGKEIKFLLHFVKESKQDESGMPNNRFLAERTGGTYSTLKVQPAELEDSGVYFCASSRDSSTGELFFGEGSRLTVL.

The V gene is TRBV29-1, the J gene TRBJ2-2, with D tentatively TRBD1 (6 bases). Trimming removed 7 bases at V and 2 bases at J, with 14 bases between. Germline CDR1 is SQVTM and CDR2 is ANQGSEA. CDR3 length: 14 residues. CDR3 amino acids: CSGSGTRNTGELFF. The CDR3 DNA is TGCAGCGGCTCGGGGACACGAAACACCGGGGAGCTGTTTTTT.